This T cell receptor (beta chain) was profiled in a study of vaccination effects on CD4 cells after COVID-19. Turning to the study itself: Within the ViraFEST assay, antigen-specific CD4+ T cells underwent expansion with viral peptide pools prior to sequencing.

About this clone itself: What it binds is unknown.

Once cultured for 9 to 11 days, the cells underwent separation to obtain CD4+ T cells. CDR3 length: 14 residues. V lost 6 bases, J lost 1 base, and 3 bases stayed unmatched. Looked up from germline, CDR1 is SEHNR and CDR2 is FQNEAQ (reference sequence). Method: immunoSEQ multiplex PCR; TCRdb's copy keeps in-frame clones and lacks some. The repertoire consists of 37,000 or so clones, with around 63% occurring once and the leading ten covering 4.2%. The source of this sequence is a human donor who received a COVID-19 vaccine. Sequenced here: CD4+ T cells from PBMCs cultured without peptide, sampled before COVID-19 vaccination. The V and J genes are TRBV7-9 and TRBJ2-3, with TRBD1 matching over 8 bases. CDR3 DNA: TGTGCCAGCAGATCACAGGGGGGCACAGATACGCAGTATTTT. This gives the protein CASRSQGGTDTQYF.